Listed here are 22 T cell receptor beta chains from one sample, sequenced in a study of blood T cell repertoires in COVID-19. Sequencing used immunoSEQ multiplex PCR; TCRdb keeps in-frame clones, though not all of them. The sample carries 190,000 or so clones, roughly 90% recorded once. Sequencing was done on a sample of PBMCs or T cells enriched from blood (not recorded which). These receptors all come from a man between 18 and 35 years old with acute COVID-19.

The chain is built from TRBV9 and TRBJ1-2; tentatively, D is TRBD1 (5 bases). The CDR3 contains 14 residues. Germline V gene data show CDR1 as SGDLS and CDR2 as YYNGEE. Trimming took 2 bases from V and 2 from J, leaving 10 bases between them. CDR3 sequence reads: CASSVDQGNYGYTF. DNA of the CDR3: TGTGCCAGCAGCGTTGATCAGGGCAACTATGGCTACACCTTC.

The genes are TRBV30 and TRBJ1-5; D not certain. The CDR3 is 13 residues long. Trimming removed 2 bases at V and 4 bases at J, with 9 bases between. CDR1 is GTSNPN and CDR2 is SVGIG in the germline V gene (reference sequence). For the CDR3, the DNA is TGTGCCTGGAGTCCTCCGGGAAATCAGCCCCAGCATTTT. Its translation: CAWSPPGNQPQHF.

In nucleotides, the CDR3 is TGTGCCAGCAGCGCCCTAGCGGGAAACACAGATACGCAGTATTTT. Translating gives CASSALAGNTDTQYF. The chain combines TRBV9 with TRBJ2-3; 9 bases match TRBD2. CDR3 size: 15 residues. Germline CDR1 and CDR2: SGDLS and YYNGEE. J lost 2 bases, V lost 3 bases, and 4 bases had no gene match.

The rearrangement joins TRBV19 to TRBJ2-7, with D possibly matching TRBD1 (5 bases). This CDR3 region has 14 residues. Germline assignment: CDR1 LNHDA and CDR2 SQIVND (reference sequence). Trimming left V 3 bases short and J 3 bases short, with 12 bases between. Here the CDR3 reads CASSIRGHYYEQYF. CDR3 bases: TGTGCCAGTAGTATCCGAGGACACTACTACGAGCAGTACTTC.

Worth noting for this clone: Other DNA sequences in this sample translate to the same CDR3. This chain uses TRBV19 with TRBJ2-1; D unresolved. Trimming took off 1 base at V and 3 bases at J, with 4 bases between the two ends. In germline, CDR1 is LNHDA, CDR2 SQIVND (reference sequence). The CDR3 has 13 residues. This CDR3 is CASSIGGYNEQFF. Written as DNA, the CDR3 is TGTGCCAGTAGTATAGGCGGCTACAATGAGCAGTTCTTC.

The CDR3 bases are TGTGCCAGCAGCGCAACAGGGAGCGACGGCTACACCTTC. This gives the protein CASSATGSDGYTF. J is TRBJ1-2 and V is TRBV7-2, with D perhaps TRBD1 (6 bases). Deletions cut 5 bases from V and 8 bases from J, with 15 bases between. Germline CDR1 is SGHTA and CDR2 is FQGNSA. The CDR3 contains 13 residues.

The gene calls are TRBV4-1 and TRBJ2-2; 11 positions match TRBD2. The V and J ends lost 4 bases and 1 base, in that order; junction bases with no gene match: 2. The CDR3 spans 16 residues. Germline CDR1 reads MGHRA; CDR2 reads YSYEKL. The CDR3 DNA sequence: TGCGCCAGCAGCCCGGGACTAGCGGAGAACACCGGGGAGCTGTTTTTT. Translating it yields CASSPGLAENTGELFF.

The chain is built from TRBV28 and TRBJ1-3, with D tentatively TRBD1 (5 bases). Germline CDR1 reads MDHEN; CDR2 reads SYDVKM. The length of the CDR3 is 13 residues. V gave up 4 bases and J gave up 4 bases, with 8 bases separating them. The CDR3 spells CASSWGDGNTIYF. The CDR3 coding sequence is TGTGCCAGCAGTTGGGGGGACGGAAACACCATATATTTT.

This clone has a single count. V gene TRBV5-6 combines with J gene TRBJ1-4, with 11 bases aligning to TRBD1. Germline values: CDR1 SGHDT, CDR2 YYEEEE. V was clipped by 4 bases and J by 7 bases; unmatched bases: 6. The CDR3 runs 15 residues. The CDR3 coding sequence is TGTGCCAGCAGCCCGAGGGGACAGGGGGTTGAAAAACTGTTTTTT. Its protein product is CASSPRGQGVEKLFF. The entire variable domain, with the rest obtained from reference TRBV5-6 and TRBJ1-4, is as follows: DAGVTQSPTHLIKTRGQQVTLRCSPKSGHDTVSWYQQALGQGPQFIFQYYEEEERQRGNFPDRFSGHQFPNYSSELNVNALLLGDSALYLCASSPRGQGVEKLFFGSGTQLSVL.

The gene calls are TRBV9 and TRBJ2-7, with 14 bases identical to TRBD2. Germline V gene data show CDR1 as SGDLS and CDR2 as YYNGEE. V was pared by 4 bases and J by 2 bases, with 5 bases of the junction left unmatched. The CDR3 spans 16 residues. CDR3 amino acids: CASSIGTSGSAYEQYF. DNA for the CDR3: TGTGCCAGCAGCATCGGGACTAGCGGGAGCGCCTACGAGCAGTACTTC.

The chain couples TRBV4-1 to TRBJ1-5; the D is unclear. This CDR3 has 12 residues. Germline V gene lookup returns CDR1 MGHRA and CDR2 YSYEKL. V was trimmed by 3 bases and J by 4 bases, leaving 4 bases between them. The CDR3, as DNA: TGCGCCAGCAGCCACTTAAATCAGCCCCAGCATTTT. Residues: CASSHLNQPQHF.

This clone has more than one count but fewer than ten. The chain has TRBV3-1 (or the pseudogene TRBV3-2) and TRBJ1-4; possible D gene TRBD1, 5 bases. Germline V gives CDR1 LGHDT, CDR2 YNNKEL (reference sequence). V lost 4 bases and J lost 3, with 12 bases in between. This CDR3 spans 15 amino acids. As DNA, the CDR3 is TGTGCCAGCAGCCTGCAGGGCTTGTCTAATGAAAAACTGTTTTTT. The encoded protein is CASSLQGLSNEKLFF.

The CDR3: CASSSIQGASSETQYF. CDR3 in DNA: TGTGCCAGCAGCTCCATACAGGGGGCGAGTTCAGAGACCCAGTACTTC. This chain joins TRBV11-3 and TRBJ2-5, with 9 nucleotides matching TRBD1. With V trimmed by 4 bases and J by 4 bases, 10 bases remained unmatched. This CDR3 contains 16 residues. The V gene's germline CDR1 is SGHNT and CDR2 YENEEA.

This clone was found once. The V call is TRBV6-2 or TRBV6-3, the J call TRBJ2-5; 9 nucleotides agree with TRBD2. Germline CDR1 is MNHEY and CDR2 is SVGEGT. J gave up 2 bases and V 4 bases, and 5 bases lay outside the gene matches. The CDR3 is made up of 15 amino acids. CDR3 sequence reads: CASSWSREGQETQYF. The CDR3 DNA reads TGTGCCAGCAGTTGGTCGCGGGAGGGACAAGAGACCCAGTACTTC.

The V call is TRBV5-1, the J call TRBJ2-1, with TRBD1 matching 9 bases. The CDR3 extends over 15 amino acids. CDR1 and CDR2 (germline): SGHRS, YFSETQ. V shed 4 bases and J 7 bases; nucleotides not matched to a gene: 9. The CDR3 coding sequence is TGCGCCAGCAGCCTAGACAGGGGGATAGTGAATGAGCAGTTCTTC. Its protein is CASSLDRGIVNEQFF.

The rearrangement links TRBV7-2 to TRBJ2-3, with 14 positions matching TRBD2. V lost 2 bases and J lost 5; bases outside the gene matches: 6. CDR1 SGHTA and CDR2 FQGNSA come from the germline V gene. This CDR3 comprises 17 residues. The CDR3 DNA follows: TGTGCCAGCAGCTTAACCCGGACTAGCGGGAGGATAGATACGCAGTATTTT. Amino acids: CASSLTRTSGRIDTQYF.

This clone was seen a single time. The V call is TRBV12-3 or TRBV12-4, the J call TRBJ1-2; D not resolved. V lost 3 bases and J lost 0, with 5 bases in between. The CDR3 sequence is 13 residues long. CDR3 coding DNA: TGTGCCAGCAGTTTTACGGCTAACTATGGCTACACCTTC. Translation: CASSFTANYGYTF.

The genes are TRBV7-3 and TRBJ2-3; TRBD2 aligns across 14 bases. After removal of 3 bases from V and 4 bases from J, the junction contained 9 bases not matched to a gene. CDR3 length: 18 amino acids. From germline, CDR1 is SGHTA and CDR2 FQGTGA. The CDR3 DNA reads TGTGCCAGCAGCTTGGGGCCGGGACTAGCGGGAGACGCAGATACGCAGTATTTT. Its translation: CASSLGPGLAGDADTQYF.

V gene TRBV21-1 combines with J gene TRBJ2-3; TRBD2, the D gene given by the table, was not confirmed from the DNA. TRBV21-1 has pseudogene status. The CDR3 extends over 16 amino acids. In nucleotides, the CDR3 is TGTGCCAGCAGCAAAGGAAGAGAGAAGGAGGCAGATACGCAGTATTTT. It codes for CASSKGREKEADTQYF.

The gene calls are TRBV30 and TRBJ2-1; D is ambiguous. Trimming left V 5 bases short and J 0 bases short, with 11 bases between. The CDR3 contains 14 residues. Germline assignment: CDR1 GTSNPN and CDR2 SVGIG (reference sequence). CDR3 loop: CAWGKSISYNEQFF. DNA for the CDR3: TGTGCCTGGGGCAAGAGTATCTCCTACAATGAGCAGTTCTTC.

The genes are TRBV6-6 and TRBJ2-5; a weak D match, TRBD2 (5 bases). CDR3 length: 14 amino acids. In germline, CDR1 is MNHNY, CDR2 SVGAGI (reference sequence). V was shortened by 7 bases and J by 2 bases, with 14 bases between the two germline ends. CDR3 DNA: TGTGCCAGCACGGCTAGCTCGTCGCAAGAGACCCAGTACTTC. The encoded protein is CASTASSSQETQYF.

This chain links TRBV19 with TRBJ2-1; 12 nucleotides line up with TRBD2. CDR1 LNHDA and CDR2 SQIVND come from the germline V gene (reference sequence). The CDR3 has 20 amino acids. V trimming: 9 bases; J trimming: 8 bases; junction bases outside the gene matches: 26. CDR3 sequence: CASSPRGHKMTSGRGDEQFF. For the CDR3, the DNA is TGTGCCAGCTCTCCCAGGGGGCACAAAATGACTAGCGGGAGAGGCGATGAGCAGTTCTTC.